This TCR beta chain was documented in a study of blood T cells in healthy people across ages (dated by TCRdb to 2013 to 2016). Looking at the study overall: Template switching captured roughly one uniquely barcoded TCR beta cDNA molecule per two T cells in model experiments. The donors were split into four age groups: young (average 16 years), middle-aged (about 40), aged (roughly 65) and long-lived (under 85). The study measured age-related changes in TCR beta repertoire diversity using deep sequencing normalized with unique cDNA molecular identifiers. Two additional independent replicas of 1 million unique cDNA reads from the same blood draw were analyzed for two donors (one aged 18 to 29 and one aged 80 or older).

This clonotype was seen a few times. Its antigen has not been determined. The input lacks base qualities; no much larger clone sits a single base away. Libraries were built with 5' RACE. Sequencing took place on an Illumina HiSeq 2500. A second about 7 to 11 cycle PCR used a sample-barcoded 5' primer and a J-beta primer mix. Each TCR beta cDNA molecule received a unique molecular identifier from a template-switch 5' adaptor carrying 12 random nucleotides. Each sample yielded at least 3 million CDR3-containing paired-end reads. First-strand cDNA was synthesized from all RNA with the Mint cDNA synthesis kit, primed by a TRBC-specific oligonucleotide. Following uracil-DNA glycosylase treatment, all cDNA underwent a first 18-cycle PCR with the universal primers M1SS and BC2_uni_R. The authors processed their data as follows. Normalization of each sample was performed by random selection of 1 million high-quality reads, each carrying a distinct molecular identifier. Reads sharing molecular identifiers were discarded rather than binned into consensus sequences. MiTCR, set to a Q25 quality threshold and the strictest error-elimination algorithm, was used for CDR3 identification, clonotype clustering and error correction. A nonparametric unseen species model using Euler transformation provided a lower-bound estimate of total TCR beta diversity. TCRdb reran the public reads through fastp at Q25 and MiXCR, keeping productive beta chains. One record per CDR3 amino acid sequence lists the most common genes and DNA. The V and J calls were determined by TCRdb, not by the authors. The sample contains about 780,000 distinct CDR3 sequences, 25% to 30% of them found a single time. The ten largest clones capture under 3% of the sample.

Overall study outcomes, separate from this receptor: Compared with the aged group, the long-lived group had more naive CD4+ T cells, fewer expanded clones and increased TCR diversity, suggesting age selection. Bulk unsorted PBMC profiling prevented conclusive comparison of naive and antigen-experienced compartments. The CMV infection status of donors was not known, potentially confounding age-related changes in expanded clonotypes. Observed TCR beta diversity per million T cells fell roughly linearly with age, and a significant reduction was already apparent by age around 44. The percentage of naive T cells measured by flow cytometry correlated strongly with observed TCR beta diversity. Total diversity estimates from one million sequenced T cells were considered lower bounds and underestimates.

The donors were some 39 Caucasian individuals from Russia, aged roughly 6 to 100 years, who were systemically healthy. Roughly 11 milliliters of peripheral blood were drawn from each donor into EDTA-treated Vacutainer tubes. Ficoll-Paque density-gradient centrifugation was used to isolate PBMCs, with at least 7 million per sample. Trizol reagent was used to extract total RNA from the PBMCs, yielding at least 5 micrograms per sample. Naive CD45RAhigh/CD27high T cell percentages were measured by flow cytometry on a PBMC aliquot from every donor. The same specimen was also included in a second study, on T cells of mothers and their children. The other study reports the following: Nine systemically healthy Caucasian individuals served as donors, namely three mothers together with their six children. cDNA synthesis consumed the entire amount of extracted RNA, loaded at 1.5 ug RNA in each 15 ul reaction. In the second PCR, the M1S primer added sample barcodes and 2-4 random nucleotides. Each mother yielded over 8.5 million TCR beta CDR3 reads and each child some 3 million reads. TCR recombination output is similarly shaped by thymic selection in related and unrelated pairs, with a minor effect exerted by inherited differences. Related mother-child pairs always showed normalized repertoire overlap that was slightly higher than in unrelated mother-child pairs, though the difference was never significant. No persistent microchimeric T cell clones were detected, at a sensitivity of roughly 96 clones per million clonotypes. Deep NGS was used in the study to compare the TCR beta repertoires of mothers and children and to look for features that separate related mother-child pairs from unrelated individuals. The mean age was 40 +/- 4 years for the mothers and approximately 11 +/- 4 years for the children. After adapters were ligated using NEBNext reagents, the libraries underwent 100+100 nt paired-end sequencing on an Illumina HiSeq 2000. Mother and child libraries were prepared a month apart and sequenced in separate runs to prevent cross-contamination. For each donor, somewhere between roughly 450,000 and 2,000,000 distinct TCR beta clonotypes were identified. Naive TCR beta clonotypes were estimated from low-frequency clonotypes matched to each donor's FACS-determined naive share, without sorting.

The TCR originated in a boy aged 5-17 years in good health. The sequenced sample consisted of blood.

The nucleotide sequence reads as follows: TGCGCCAGCAGCCCCCCGGGCCGTGCCAAAAACATTCAGTACTTC. The translation is CASSPPGRAKNIQYF. Rearrangement joined TRBV4-1 to TRBJ2-4; a confident D gene designation cannot be given. CDR1 is given as MGHRA and CDR2 as YSYEKL, both from the germline V gene. A distance of 11 bases separates the germline ends of V and J, which lose 4 bases and 1 base respectively. Taken from cysteine to phenylalanine, the CDR3 has 15 residues. Kept here is only the CDR3 DNA, which spans 45 bases and is read in frame from base 1.